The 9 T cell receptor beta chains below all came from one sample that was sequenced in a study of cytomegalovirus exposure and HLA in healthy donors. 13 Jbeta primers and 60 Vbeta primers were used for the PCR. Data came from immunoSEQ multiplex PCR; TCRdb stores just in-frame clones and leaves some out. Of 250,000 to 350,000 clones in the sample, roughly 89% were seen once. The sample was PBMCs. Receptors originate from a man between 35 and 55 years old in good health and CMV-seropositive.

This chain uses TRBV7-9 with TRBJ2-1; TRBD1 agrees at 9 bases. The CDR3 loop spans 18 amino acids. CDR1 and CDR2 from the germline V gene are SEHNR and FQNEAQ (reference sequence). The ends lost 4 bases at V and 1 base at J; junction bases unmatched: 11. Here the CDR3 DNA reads TGTGCCAGCAGCTCGACACAAACAGGGGGCGTATCCTACAATGAGCAGTTCTTC. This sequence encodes CASSSTQTGGVSYNEQFF.

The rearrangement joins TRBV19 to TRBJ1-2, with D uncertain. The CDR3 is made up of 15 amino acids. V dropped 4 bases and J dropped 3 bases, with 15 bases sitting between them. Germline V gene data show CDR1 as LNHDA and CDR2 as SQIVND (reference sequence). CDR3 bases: TGTGCCAGTAGTACTCTTGGGGAGACACACTATGGCTACACCTTC. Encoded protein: CASSTLGETHYGYTF.

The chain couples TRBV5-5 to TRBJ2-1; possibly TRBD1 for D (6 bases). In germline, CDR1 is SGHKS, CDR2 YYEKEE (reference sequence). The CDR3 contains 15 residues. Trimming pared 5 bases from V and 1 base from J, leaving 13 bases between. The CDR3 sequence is CASRPTGQSYNEQFF. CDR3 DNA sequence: TGTGCCAGCAGGCCTACAGGACAGTCCTACAATGAGCAGTTCTTC.

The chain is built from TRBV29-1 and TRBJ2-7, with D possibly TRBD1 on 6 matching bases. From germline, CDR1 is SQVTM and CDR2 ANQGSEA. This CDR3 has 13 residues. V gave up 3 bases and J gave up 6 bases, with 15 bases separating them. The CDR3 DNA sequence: TGCAGCGTTGATATAGGGGGTACTACCGAGCAGTACTTC. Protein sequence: CSVDIGGTTEQYF.

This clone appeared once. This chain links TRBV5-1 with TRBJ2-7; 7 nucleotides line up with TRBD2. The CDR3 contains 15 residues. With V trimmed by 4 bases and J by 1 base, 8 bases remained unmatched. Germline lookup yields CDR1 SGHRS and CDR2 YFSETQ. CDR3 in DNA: TGCGCCAGCAGCCCGACTGGGGGGGGATCCTACGAGCAGTACTTC. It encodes CASSPTGGGSYEQYF. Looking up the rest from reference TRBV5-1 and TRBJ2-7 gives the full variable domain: KAGVTQTPRYLIKTRGQQVTLSCSPISGHRSVSWYQQTPGQGLQFLFEYFSETQRNKGNFPGRFSGRQFSNSRSEMNVSTLELGDSALYLCASSPTGGGSYEQYFGPGTRLTVT.

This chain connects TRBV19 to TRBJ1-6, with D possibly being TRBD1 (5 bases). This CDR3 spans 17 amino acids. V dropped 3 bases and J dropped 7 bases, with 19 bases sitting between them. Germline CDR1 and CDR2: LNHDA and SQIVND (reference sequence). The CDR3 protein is CASSISAGWQGNSPLHF. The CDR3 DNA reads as TGTGCCAGTAGTATCAGTGCCGGGTGGCAGGGAAATTCACCCCTCCACTTT.

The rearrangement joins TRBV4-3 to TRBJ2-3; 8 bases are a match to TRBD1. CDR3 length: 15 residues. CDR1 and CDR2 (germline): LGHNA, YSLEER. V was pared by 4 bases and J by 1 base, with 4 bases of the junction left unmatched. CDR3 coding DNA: TGCGCCAGCAGCCTCAGGGGGCTCGGCACAGATACGCAGTATTTT. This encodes CASSLRGLGTDTQYF.

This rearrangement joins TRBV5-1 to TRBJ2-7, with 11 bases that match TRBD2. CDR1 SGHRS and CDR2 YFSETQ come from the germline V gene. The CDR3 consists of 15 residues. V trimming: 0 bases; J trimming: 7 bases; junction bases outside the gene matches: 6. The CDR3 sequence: CASSLALAGGQEQYF. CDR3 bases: TGCGCCAGCAGCTTGGCTCTAGCGGGAGGACAGGAGCAGTACTTC.

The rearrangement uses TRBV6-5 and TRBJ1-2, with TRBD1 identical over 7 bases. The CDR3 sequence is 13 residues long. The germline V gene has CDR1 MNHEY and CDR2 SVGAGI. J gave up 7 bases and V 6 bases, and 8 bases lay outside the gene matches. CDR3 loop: CASRTGTVLGYTF. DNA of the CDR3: TGTGCCAGCAGGACGGGGACAGTGCTTGGCTACACCTTC.